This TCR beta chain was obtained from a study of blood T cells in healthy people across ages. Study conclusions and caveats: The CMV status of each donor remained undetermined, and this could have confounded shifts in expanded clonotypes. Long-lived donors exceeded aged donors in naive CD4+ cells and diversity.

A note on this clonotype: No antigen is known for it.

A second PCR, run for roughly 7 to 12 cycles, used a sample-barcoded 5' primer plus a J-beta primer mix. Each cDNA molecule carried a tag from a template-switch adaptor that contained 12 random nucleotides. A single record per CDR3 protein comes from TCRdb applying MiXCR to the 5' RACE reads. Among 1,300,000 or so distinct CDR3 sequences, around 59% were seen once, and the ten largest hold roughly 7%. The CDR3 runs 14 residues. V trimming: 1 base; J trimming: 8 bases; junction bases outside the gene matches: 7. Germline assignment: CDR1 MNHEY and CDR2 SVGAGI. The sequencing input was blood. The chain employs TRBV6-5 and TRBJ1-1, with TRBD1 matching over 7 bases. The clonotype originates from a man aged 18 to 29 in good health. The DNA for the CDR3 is TGTGCCAGCAGTTACTATGGACAGGCCGGGGAAGCTTTCTTT. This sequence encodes CASSYYGQAGEAFF.